A single sample gave rise to the 9 T cell receptor beta chains below, sequenced in a study of blood T cell repertoires in COVID-19. Generated by immunoSEQ multiplex PCR, the TCRdb table keeps only in-frame clones and is missing some. The sample has fewer than 250,000 clones, 80% to 85% seen once. What was sequenced was PBMCs or T cells enriched from blood (not recorded which). Every receptor here comes from a woman in her forties who had recovered from COVID-19.

The chain couples TRBV24-1 to TRBJ2-3, with 8 bases lining up with TRBD2. Germline assignment: CDR1 KGHDR and CDR2 SFDVKD. The J segment lost 1 base and the V segment lost 4 bases, leaving 3 bases of the junction unmatched. CDR3 size: 15 residues. CDR3 protein: CATSELLAGTDTQYF. CDR3 DNA: TGTGCCACCAGTGAATTACTAGCGGGCACAGATACGCAGTATTTT.

The chain combines TRBV7-2 with TRBJ2-3; 9 bases align to TRBD2. V lost 4 bases to trimming and J lost 4 bases; unmatched junction nucleotides: 9. The CDR3 has 16 residues. Germline CDR1 and CDR2: SGHTA and FQGNSA. The CDR3 loop is CASSSKTGLASDTQYF. CDR3 nucleotides: TGTGCCAGCAGCTCCAAAACGGGACTAGCATCAGATACGCAGTATTTT.

The gene calls are TRBV24-1 and TRBJ1-5; D is perhaps TRBD1 (5 bases). The CDR3 spans 19 residues. The V end was cut by 1 base, the J end by 4 bases, with 22 bases between. Germline V gene sequence: CDR1 KGHDR, CDR2 SFDVKD. Here the CDR3 reads CATSDLSTASGVRNQPQHF. The CDR3 nucleotides read TGTGCCACCAGTGATTTATCGACAGCTAGCGGGGTACGGAATCAGCCCCAGCATTTT.

The chain employs TRBV7-2 and TRBJ2-1, with TRBD1 matching over 10 bases. The J segment lost 9 bases and the V segment lost 6 bases, leaving 11 bases of the junction unmatched. The CDR3 covers 15 residues. Germline assignment: CDR1 SGHTA and CDR2 FQGNSA. As DNA, the CDR3 is TGTGCCAGCAGTTTGCGGGAGGACAGGGGGGGTGAGCAGTTCTTC. It codes for CASSLREDRGGEQFF.

This chain joins TRBV3-1 (or the pseudogene TRBV3-2) and TRBJ2-3, with D possibly TRBD2 on 6 matching bases. Germline V lookup: CDR1 LGHDT, CDR2 YNNKEL (reference sequence). The CDR3 runs to 13 residues. Deletions cut 6 bases from V and 3 bases from J, with 10 bases between. CDR3 in DNA: TGTGCCAGCAGGCTAGCGAGGACAGATACGCAGTATTTT. This encodes CASRLARTDTQYF.

This clone was recorded a few times. The chain is built from TRBV2 and TRBJ1-1, with a possible D match to TRBD1 (6 bases). V was shortened by 2 bases and J by 5 bases, with 12 bases between the two germline ends. CDR3 size: 14 residues. Germline V gives CDR1 SNHLY, CDR2 FYNNEI. The CDR3 loop is CASSELDSWTEAFF. The CDR3 DNA sequence: TGTGCCAGCAGTGAATTGGACAGCTGGACTGAAGCTTTCTTT.

This clone was seen a few times. The chain is built from TRBV27 and TRBJ2-7; maybe TRBD1 (6 bases). The V gene's germline CDR1 is MNHEY and CDR2 SMNVEV (reference sequence). Trimming removed 7 bases from V and 2 bases from J, with 15 bases in between. The CDR3 extends over 14 amino acids. The CDR3 nucleotides read TGTGCCAGCACGGCGATGGGACAAACCTACGAGCAGTACTTC. This codes for CASTAMGQTYEQYF.

This clone was recorded a few times. This chain connects TRBV24-1 to TRBJ2-3; TRBD2 matches at 8 bases. The CDR3 has 16 amino acids. The V and J ends lost 5 bases and 4 bases, in that order; junction bases with no gene match: 10. Germline CDR1 and CDR2: KGHDR and SFDVKD. The DNA of the CDR3 is TGTGCCACCAGTGCGGGGGGACTAGGGTCGGCAGATACGCAGTATTTT. Protein sequence: CATSAGGLGSADTQYF.

The chain couples TRBV10-1 to TRBJ1-1; possibly TRBD1 for D (6 bases). The CDR3 has 13 residues. V was clipped by 3 bases and J by 9 bases, with 14 bases between them. Germline values: CDR1 WNHNN, CDR2 SYGVQD (reference sequence). CDR3 bases: TGCGCCAGCAGTGATGGGCAGGACAGTAAAGCTTTCTTT. As protein: CASSDGQDSKAFF.